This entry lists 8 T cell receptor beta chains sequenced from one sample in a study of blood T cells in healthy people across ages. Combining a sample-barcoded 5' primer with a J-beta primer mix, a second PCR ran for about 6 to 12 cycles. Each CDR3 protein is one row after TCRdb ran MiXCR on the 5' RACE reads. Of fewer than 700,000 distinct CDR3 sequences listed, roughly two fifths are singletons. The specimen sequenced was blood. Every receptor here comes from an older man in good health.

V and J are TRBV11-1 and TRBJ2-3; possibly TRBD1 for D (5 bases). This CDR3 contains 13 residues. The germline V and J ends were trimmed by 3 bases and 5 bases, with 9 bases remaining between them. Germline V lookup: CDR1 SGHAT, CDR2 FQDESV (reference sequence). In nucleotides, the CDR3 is TGTGCCAGCAGCTTGGGGCAGGGAGATACGCAGTATTTT. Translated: CASSLGQGDTQYF.

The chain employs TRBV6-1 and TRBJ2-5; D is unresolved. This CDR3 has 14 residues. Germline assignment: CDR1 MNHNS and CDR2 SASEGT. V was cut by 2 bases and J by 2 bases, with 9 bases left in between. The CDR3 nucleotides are TGTGCCAGCAGTGAATCCAGGTCGCAAGAGACCCAGTACTTC. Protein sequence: CASSESRSQETQYF.

In nucleotides, the CDR3 is TGTGCCACCTATGGGGGACAGGGGAAGGAGACCCAGTACTTC. This sequence encodes CATYGGQGKETQYF. This rearrangement joins TRBV2 to TRBJ2-5, with TRBD1 matching over 10 bases. CDR3 length: 14 residues. Germline CDR1 SNHLY, CDR2 FYNNEI. V was pared by 10 bases and J by 5 bases, with 10 bases of the junction left unmatched.

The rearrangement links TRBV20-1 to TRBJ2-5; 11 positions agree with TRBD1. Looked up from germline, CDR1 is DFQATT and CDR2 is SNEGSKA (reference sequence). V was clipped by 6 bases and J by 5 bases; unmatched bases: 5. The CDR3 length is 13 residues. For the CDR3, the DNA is TGCAGTGCCTTGGACAGGGGGCTGGAGACCCAGTACTTC. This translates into CSALDRGLETQYF.

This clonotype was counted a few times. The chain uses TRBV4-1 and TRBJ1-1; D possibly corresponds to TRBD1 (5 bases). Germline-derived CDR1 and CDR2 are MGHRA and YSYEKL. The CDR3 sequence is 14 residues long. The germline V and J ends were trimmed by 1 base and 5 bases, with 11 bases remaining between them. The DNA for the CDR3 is TGCGCCAGCAGCCAAGTTGGAGGGGTGACTGAAGCTTTCTTT. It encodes CASSQVGGVTEAFF.

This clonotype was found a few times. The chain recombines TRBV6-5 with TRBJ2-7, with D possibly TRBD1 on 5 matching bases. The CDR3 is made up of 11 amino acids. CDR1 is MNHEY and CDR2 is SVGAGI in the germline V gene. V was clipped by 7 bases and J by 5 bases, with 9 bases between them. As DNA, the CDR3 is TGTGCCAGCAAAAAAGGGGACGAGCAGTACTTC. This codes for CASKKGDEQYF.

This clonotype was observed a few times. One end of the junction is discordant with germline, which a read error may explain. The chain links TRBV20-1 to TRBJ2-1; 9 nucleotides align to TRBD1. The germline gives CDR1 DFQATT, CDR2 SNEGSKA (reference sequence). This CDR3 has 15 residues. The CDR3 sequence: CSARVRDRVYNGQFF. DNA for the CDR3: TGCAGTGCCAGAGTTCGGGACAGGGTCTACAATGGGCAGTTCTTC.

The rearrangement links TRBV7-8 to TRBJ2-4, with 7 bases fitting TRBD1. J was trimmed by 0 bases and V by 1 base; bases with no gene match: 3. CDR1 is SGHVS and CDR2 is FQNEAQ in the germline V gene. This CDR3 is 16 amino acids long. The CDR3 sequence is CASSLVRGLAKNIQYF. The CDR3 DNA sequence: TGTGCCAGCAGCTTAGTGAGGGGGCTAGCCAAAAACATTCAGTACTTC.